Sequencing of this T cell receptor beta chain was carried out in a study of cytomegalovirus exposure and HLA in healthy donors. The study ran its PCR with 60 Vbeta and 13 Jbeta primers. Clones were sequenced by immunoSEQ multiplex PCR, and TCRdb holds only the in-frame ones, with some missing. The sample lists some 180,000 clones; around 90% were seen once. In the case of this clone: The antigen is unknown.

This CDR3 is 16 amino acids long. V was shortened by 0 bases and J by 5 bases, with 17 bases between the two germline ends. The germline gives CDR1 SGDLS, CDR2 YYNGEE. Study-level findings and limits: Earlier analysis yielded a pattern in which most TCR beta V segments were productive about 90% or about 30% of the time. The authors enumerated under 200 TCR beta chains as linked to cytomegalovirus. Presence/absence analyses rested on an assumption that sequencing depth was roughly uniform across donors. In most subjects, TCR beta sequences reportedly gave accurate predictions of HLA-A and HLA-B alleles.

The sequence derives from a boy younger than 10 in good health and CMV-seronegative. The chain uses TRBV9 and TRBJ2-5; tentatively, D is TRBD1 (6 bases). The specimen sequenced was PBMCs. CDR3 residues: CASSVGSGVAEETQYF. DNA for the CDR3: TGTGCCAGCAGCGTAGGTTCAGGGGTCGCCGAGGAGACCCAGTACTTC.